What follows are 2 T cell receptor beta chains derived from one specimen sequenced in a study of OX40 agonist ivuxolimab in advanced cancers. TCRdb's table, derived via immunoSEQ multiplex PCR, lists solely in-frame clones and lacks some. The sample includes tens of thousands of clones, 80% to 90% of them seen just once. The source was CD4+ or CD8+ T cells sorted from blood, collected in a trial of the OX40 agonist ivuxolimab. The receptors come from an adult with an advanced solid tumor such as melanoma, head and neck, liver or kidney cancer.

The J gene is TRBJ2-3, the V gene TRBV29-1, with D unresolved. The germline V gene has CDR1 SQVTM and CDR2 ANQGSEA. The CDR3 consists of 15 residues. Trimming removed 0 bases at V and 0 bases at J, with 10 bases between. CDR3 nucleotides: TGCAGCGTTGAAGATCTGGAGTTTAGCACAGATACGCAGTATTTT. It codes for CSVEDLEFSTDTQYF.

The V and J genes are TRBV7-2 and TRBJ1-5; no clear D. The CDR3 sequence is 13 residues long. Germline V lookup: CDR1 SGHTA, CDR2 FQGNSA. V was shortened by 3 bases and J by 2 bases, with 5 bases between the two germline ends. The CDR3 sequence: CASSFQGNQPQHF. As DNA, the CDR3 is TGTGCCAGCAGCTTTCAGGGCAATCAGCCCCAGCATTTT.